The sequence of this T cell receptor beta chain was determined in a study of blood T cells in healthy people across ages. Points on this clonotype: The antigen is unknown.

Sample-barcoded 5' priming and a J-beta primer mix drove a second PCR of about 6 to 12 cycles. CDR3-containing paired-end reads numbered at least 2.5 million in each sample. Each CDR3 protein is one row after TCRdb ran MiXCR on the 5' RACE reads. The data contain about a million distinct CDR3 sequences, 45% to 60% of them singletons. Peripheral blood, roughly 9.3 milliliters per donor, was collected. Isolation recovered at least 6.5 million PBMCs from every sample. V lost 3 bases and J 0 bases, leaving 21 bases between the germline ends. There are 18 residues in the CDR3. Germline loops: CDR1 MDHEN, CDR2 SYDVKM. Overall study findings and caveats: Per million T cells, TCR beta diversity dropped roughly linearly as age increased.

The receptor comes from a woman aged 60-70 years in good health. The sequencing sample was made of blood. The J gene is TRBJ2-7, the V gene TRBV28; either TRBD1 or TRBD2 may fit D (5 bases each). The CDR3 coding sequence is TGTGCCAGCAGTTTCACGTGGGGGTCGAGGGACCCCTCCTACGAGCAGTACTTC. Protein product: CASSFTWGSRDPSYEQYF.